A selection of T cell receptor beta chains follows, all from one sample in a study of T cell changes during pregnancy in multiple sclerosis. Profiling relied on immunoSEQ multiplex PCR, and the TCRdb table lists in-frame clones only, not all of them. The sample holds roughly 48,000 clones, roughly 85% seen once. This specimen was CD4+ T cells from peripheral blood mononuclear cells, taken in the second trimester of pregnancy. Receptors originate from a female donor with multiple sclerosis, enrolled in a pregnancy study. Each CDR3 is given with its conserved first and last residue. D genes are given only for firm matches. Rows may omit the clone size; those that give it use once, few, many or a size class.

clone size	D gene	J gene	V gene	CDR3 protein	CDR3 DNA
-	-	TRBJ2-3	TRBV14	CASSQGSDARHTQYF	TGTGCCAGCAGCCAAGGGTCCGATGCGAGGCATACGCAGTATTTT
few	-	TRBJ1-1	TRBV6-5	CASSYQRGNTEAFF	TGTGCCAGCAGTTACCAGCGGGGGAACACTGAAGCTTTCTTT
few	-	TRBJ2-2	TRBV11-2	CASSLRSYTGELFF	TGTGCCAGCAGCTTAAGGAGCTACACCGGGGAGCTGTTTTTT
-	-	TRBJ2-1	TRBV18	CASSRASSFSYNEQFF	TGTGCCAGCTCACGGGCTAGCTCTTTCAGCTACAATGAGCAGTTCTTC
-	TRBD1	TRBJ2-3	TRBV4-2	CASSSGTGPTDTQYF	TGTGCCAGCAGTTCCGGGACAGGGCCCACAGATACGCAGTATTTT
few	TRBD2	TRBJ2-7	TRBV18	CASSPGLANSYEQYF	TGTGCCAGCTCACCGGGACTAGCGAATTCCTACGAGCAGTACTTC
-	TRBD1	TRBJ1-4	TRBV6-5	CASRDRAATNEKLFF	TGTGCCAGCCGGGACAGGGCCGCAACTAATGAAAAACTGTTTTTT
-	-	TRBJ1-3	TRBV9	CASSVGGKGPGNTIYF	TGTGCCAGCAGCGTAGGAGGGAAGGGTCCTGGAAACACCATATATTTT
few	TRBD1	TRBJ1-1	TRBV27	CASSLYGRGTYTEAFF	TGTGCCAGCAGTTTATACGGCAGGGGGACATACACTGAAGCTTTCTTT
-	TRBD1	TRBJ2-7	TRBV5-4	CASSLRTGASYEQYF	TGTGCCAGCAGCTTAAGGACAGGAGCCTCCTACGAGCAGTACTTC
once	-	TRBJ2-7	TRBV19	CASGQLGSYEQYF	TGTGCCAGTGGACAGTTAGGATCCTACGAGCAGTACTTC
-	TRBD2	TRBJ2-2	TRBV5-1	CASNPGGRANTGELFF	TGCGCCAGCAATCCGGGCGGGAGGGCCAACACCGGGGAGCTGTTTTTT
once	TRBD1	TRBJ1-4	TRBV7-9	CASSRAGTGQEKLFF	TGTGCCAGCAGCCGAGCCGGGACAGGACAAGAAAAACTGTTTTTT
-	-	TRBJ1-1	TRBV5-1	CASSWRNQNTEAFF	TGCGCCAGCAGCTGGCGGAACCAGAACACTGAAGCTTTCTTT
-	-	TRBJ2-3	TRBV29-1	CSAMEGTGAVSDTQYF	TGCAGCGCGATGGAGGGAACGGGAGCGGTTTCAGATACGCAGTATTTT
-	TRBD2	TRBJ2-3	TRBV27	CASNFGLAGPRDTQYF	TGTGCCAGCAACTTTGGGCTAGCGGGACCCCGAGATACGCAGTATTTT
-	TRBD2	TRBJ2-7	TRBV9	CASSFRLAGAGGPLHPTYEQYF	TGTGCCAGCAGCTTTCGACTAGCGGGAGCTGGAGGCCCCCTCCATCCCACCTACGAGCAGTACTTC
-	-	TRBJ2-1	TRBV6-1	CASALGGSRGSEQFF	TGTGCCAGCGCACTCGGAGGGAGTCGGGGAAGTGAGCAGTTCTTC
-	TRBD2	TRBJ2-7	TRBV5-5	CASGRGGHEQYF	TGTGCCAGCGGGCGCGGGGGGCACGAGCAGTACTTC
once	-	TRBJ2-4	TRBV7-2	CASSFSVAKNIQYF	TGTGCCAGCAGCTTCTCTGTAGCCAAAAACATTCAGTACTTC
-	TRBD2	TRBJ2-5	TRBV9	CASSLTTSGQETQYF	TGTGCCAGCAGCTTGACGACTAGCGGTCAAGAGACCCAGTACTTC
-	-	TRBJ2-7	TRBV18	CASSRGTEGVGQYF	TGTGCCAGCTCACGCGGGACAGAGGGAGTGGGGCAGTACTTC
-	-	TRBJ1-4	TRBV18	CASSRRTVSTNEKLFF	TGTGCCAGCTCACGACGGACAGTTTCCACTAATGAAAAACTGTTTTTT
-	TRBD2	TRBJ2-7	TRBV7-2	CASSEGSGSGSYEQYF	TGTGCCAGCAGCGAGGGAAGCGGGAGCGGGTCCTACGAGCAGTACTTC
once	-	TRBJ2-1	TRBV5-4	CASSLELGREDRQFF	TGTGCCAGCAGCTTGGAACTAGGAAGGGAGGATCGGCAGTTCTTC
-	-	TRBJ1-4	TRBV7-9	CASTKGGSTTNEKLFF	TGTGCCAGCACCAAGGGGGGGAGTACGACTAATGAAAAACTGTTTTTT
-	-	TRBJ2-3	TRBV18	CASSRAASSTDTQYF	TGTGCCAGCTCACGTGCGGCCTCTAGCACAGATACGCAGTATTTT
few	-	TRBJ1-3	TRBV2	CASSEEAGKSGNTIYF	TGTGCCAGCAGTGAAGAGGCAGGGAAGTCTGGAAACACCATATATTTT
-	TRBD1	TRBJ2-6	TRBV4-1	CASSQVLRGRKSGANVLTF	TGCGCCAGCAGCCAAGTGCTGAGGGGGCGAAAGAGTGGGGCCAACGTCCTGACTTTC
-	TRBD2	TRBJ2-1	TRBV6-4	CASSELAGELDEQFF	TGTGCCAGCAGTGAACTAGCGGGAGAATTGGATGAGCAGTTCTTC
once	-	TRBJ1-4	TRBV5-6	CASSSPGGEKLFF	TGTGCCAGCAGCTCCCCCGGAGGGGAAAAACTGTTTTTT
-	TRBD1	TRBJ1-1	TRBV18	CASSPPGTANTEAFF	TGTGCCAGCTCACCACCCGGGACAGCGAACACTGAAGCTTTCTTT
-	-	TRBJ2-2	TRBV29-1	CSVASRLTGELFF	TGCAGCGTTGCTAGTCGCTTGACCGGGGAGCTGTTTTTT
-	-	TRBJ1-5	TRBV28	CASRPTGWNQPQHF	TGTGCCAGCAGGCCCACAGGGTGGAATCAGCCCCAGCATTTT
-	TRBD1	TRBJ1-2	TRBV13	CASSNRGINYGYTF	TGTGCCAGCAGTAACAGGGGGATAAACTATGGCTACACCTTC
-	TRBD1	TRBJ1-1	TRBV5-8	CASSSAPTGSRNTEAFF	TGTGCCAGCAGCTCGGCCCCGACAGGGTCGAGGAACACTGAAGCTTTCTTT
-	-	TRBJ1-4	TRBV27	CASSPTLTGVHEKLFF	TGTGCCAGCAGTCCAACCTTGACAGGTGTCCATGAAAAACTGTTTTTT
-	TRBD2	TRBJ2-1	TRBV4-3	CASSQGYPGLGPFF	TGCGCCAGCAGCCAAGGGTACCCGGGACTAGGGCCGTTCTTC
-	-	TRBJ2-7	TRBV29-1	CSVVYSYEQYF	TGCAGCGTTGTGTACTCCTACGAGCAGTACTTC
-	-	TRBJ2-4	TRBV21-1	CAKPGPKRVQREFVAKNIQYF	TGTGCCAAGCCGGGACCTAAGCGCGTCCAGCGGGAGTTTGTCGCCAAAAACATTCAGTACTTC
-	-	TRBJ2-5	TRBV28	CASSFSKRKETQYF	TGTGCCAGCAGTTTTTCTAAGAGGAAAGAGACCCAGTACTTC
-	TRBD1	TRBJ2-7	TRBV19	CASSPGTAYSYEQYF	TGTGCCAGTAGTCCTGGGACAGCATACTCCTACGAGCAGTACTTC
many	TRBD1	TRBJ1-1	TRBV5-1	CASSWTGSNTEAFF	TGCGCCAGCAGCTGGACAGGCTCAAACACTGAAGCTTTCTTT
-	TRBD1	TRBJ2-2	TRBV18	CASSPMRSGGITGELFF	TGTGCCAGCTCACCAATGCGTTCAGGGGGCATCACCGGGGAGCTGTTTTTT
-	-	TRBJ2-3	TRBV19	CASSIRVATDTQYF	TGTGCCAGTAGTATTAGGGTAGCGACAGATACGCAGTATTTT
-	-	TRBJ2-1	TRBV9	CASSVDPGTYNEQFF	TGTGCCAGCAGCGTAGATCCGGGAACCTACAATGAGCAGTTCTTC
few	-	TRBJ1-2	TRBV7-9	CASSLGDGGYGYTF	TGTGCCAGCAGCTTAGGTGACGGCGGGTATGGCTACACCTTC
-	TRBD1	TRBJ1-5	TRBV14	CASSRTGVQPQHF	TGTGCCAGCAGCCGGACAGGGGTTCAGCCCCAGCATTTT